Listed below are T cell receptor beta chains from one sample, sequenced in a study of CD8 T cells in ankylosing spondylitis. MiXCR, applied by TCRdb to the 5' RACE reads, yields one record per CDR3 protein. Of about 840,000 distinct CDR3 sequences in the sample, about an eighth were seen once. Sequenced sample: blood, either unsorted or a sorted T cell fraction (not recorded which). These receptors originate from a male donor with ankylosing spondylitis. Both conserved end residues are part of each CDR3. The D gene is left open where the match is weak. The size field is filled for only some rows; it gives once, few, many or a size class.

CDR3nt	CDR3aa	d_gene	j_gene	v_gene	abundance
TGTGCCAGCAGCCAGGGGGCCTCCCTGGCCGGCGAGCAGTACTTC	CASSQGASLAGEQYF	TRBD1	TRBJ2-7	TRBV7-4	few
TGTGCCAGCAGTTACCGGGACGTTAGCACAGATACGCAGTATTTT	CASSYRDVSTDTQYF	.	TRBJ2-3	TRBV6-2/TRBV6-3	.
TGCGCCAGCAGTGAGTCGAACAACAATGAGCAGTTCTTC	CASSESNNNEQFF	.	TRBJ2-1	TRBV10-1	many
TGCGCCAGCACCCCATCGCCCCGGTACGCGAACACCGGGGAGCTGTTTTTT	CASTPSPRYANTGELFF	.	TRBJ2-2	TRBV4-3	few
TGTGCCAGCAGCTTATCAGCGGAGGATGGCTACACCTTC	CASSLSAEDGYTF	.	TRBJ1-2	TRBV7-9	few
TGTGCCAGCACCCCGTTTCGGGGGCGAACCCAAGAGACCCAGTACTTC	CASTPFRGRTQETQYF	.	TRBJ2-5	TRBV7-2	few
TGCAGTGCCACCCCACATTCCGGGACCCAGTACTTC	CSATPHSGTQYF	.	TRBJ2-5	TRBV20-1	many
TGCAGTGCTAGGGCAGGGGCTCGATCCTACGAGCAGTACTTC	CSARAGARSYEQYF	.	TRBJ2-7	TRBV20-1	many
TGCGCCAGCAGCAACGGACTGAGAGTAGCTGATCATGGTGGCTACACCTTC	CASSNGLRVADHGGYTF	.	TRBJ1-2	TRBV5-1	.
TGTGCCAGCAGCGGGAAGAATCTACTAATTCACCCCCAGTTCTTC	CASSGKNLLIHPQFF	.	TRBJ2-1	TRBV6-1	.
TGTGCCAGCAGTTATCGGCCGCCTGGCACTGAAGCTTTCTTT	CASSYRPPGTEAFF	.	TRBJ1-1	TRBV6-5	many
TGCAGCGTTGCGAAGGGAGATACGCAGTATTTT	CSVAKGDTQYF	.	TRBJ2-3	TRBV29-1	few
TGTGCCAGCAGTTTTAGCGGGGATTACAATGAGCAGTTCTTC	CASSFSGDYNEQFF	TRBD2	TRBJ2-1	TRBV7-2	few
TGCAGTGCTGGGACTCAGGAGAGCTCCTACGAGCAGTACTTC	CSAGTQESSYEQYF	.	TRBJ2-7	TRBV20-1	many
TGTGCCATCAGTGAGGCGTGGGAAGAGACCCAGTACTTC	CAISEAWEETQYF	.	TRBJ2-5	TRBV10-3	many
TGTGCCAGCAGCTTAACCACTAGCTGGACACGGGAGCAGTTCTTC	CASSLTTSWTREQFF	.	TRBJ2-1	TRBV7-2	.
TGTGCCAGCAGTTTAATCCAGGGGCAATCCTACGAGCAGTACTTC	CASSLIQGQSYEQYF	.	TRBJ2-7	TRBV27	.
TGCGCCAGCAGTGGTTTCGGCGAGCAGTACTTC	CASSGFGEQYF	.	TRBJ2-7	TRBV10-1	few
TGCAGTGCTGGGGACAGGCAAGAGCCCCAGCATTTT	CSAGDRQEPQHF	TRBD1	TRBJ1-5	TRBV20-1	few
TGTGCCAGCAGTTTAGGGGCCGGCAGGTACCTCTACGAGCAGTACTTC	CASSLGAGRYLYEQYF	.	TRBJ2-7	TRBV28	few
TGTGCCAGCGCCCGGGACAGACACACTGAAGCTTTCTTT	CASARDRHTEAFF	TRBD1	TRBJ1-1	TRBV12-3/TRBV12-4	.
TGCAGTGCGGCGCAGTTGTCTATCTTAGTAGATACGCAGTATTTT	CSAAQLSILVDTQYF	.	TRBJ2-3	TRBV20-1	.
TGTGCAACCACCGGGACAGGGGGTTCAGGGGAGCTGTTTTTT	CATTGTGGSGELFF	TRBD1	TRBJ2-2	TRBV7-9	few
TGTGCCAGCTCACCGTTCCGGGACAGGCCCCCGGAGGCCTTC	CASSPFRDRPPEAF	TRBD1	TRBJ1-2	TRBV18	.
TGCAGTGCCCCTGTCACTAGCGGGAGCCGCACAGATACGCAGTATTTT	CSAPVTSGSRTDTQYF	TRBD2	TRBJ2-3	TRBV20-1	many
TGCAGTGCTAGATTAGGACCCCCTAGGCAGCCCCAGCATTTT	CSARLGPPRQPQHF	.	TRBJ1-5	TRBV20-1	few
TGTGCCAGCAGTTTAAGGCCATTATTGTACGAGCAGTACTTC	CASSLRPLLYEQYF	.	TRBJ2-7	TRBV28	few
TGTGCCAGCAGTTTAGCGGACAGTCTCGCCAAAAACGAGCAGTACTTC	CASSLADSLAKNEQYF	.	TRBJ2-7	TRBV12-3/TRBV12-4	many
TGTGCCACCAGTGATTTGAGCTCACTCCCGGGACAGCGCACCGGGGAGCTGTTTTTT	CATSDLSSLPGQRTGELFF	TRBD1	TRBJ2-2	TRBV24-1	.
TGTGCCAGCTCATCAACAGGACAGGGGACGGGAGGAGAAAAACTGTTTTTT	CASSSTGQGTGGEKLFF	TRBD1	TRBJ1-4	TRBV18	.
TGCGCCAGCAGCCTGGGTAACAATCAGCCCCAGCATTTT	CASSLGNNQPQHF	.	TRBJ1-5	TRBV4-3	many
TGCAGTGCTAGAGGGAGCCTAAGCACAGATACGCAGTATTTT	CSARGSLSTDTQYF	.	TRBJ2-3	TRBV20-1	few
TGTGCCAGCAGTCCCGGACCGATATCCTACAATGAGCAGTTCTTC	CASSPGPISYNEQFF	.	TRBJ2-1	TRBV12-3/TRBV12-4	many
TGTGCCAGCAGCTTATTTCAGGGGGCATACTACGAGCAGTACTTC	CASSLFQGAYYEQYF	TRBD1	TRBJ2-7	TRBV7-2	.
TGCGCCAGCAGCTTGGAGAAGGGAAGAGCTTTCTTT	CASSLEKGRAFF	.	TRBJ1-1	TRBV5-1	many
TGTGCCAGCAGCTTAGCGGGGCAGGGCCCCCGTGGCTACACCTTC	CASSLAGQGPRGYTF	.	TRBJ1-2	TRBV7-2	few
TGTGCCAGCAGTCCGGGACTGGGCTACGAGCAGTACTTC	CASSPGLGYEQYF	.	TRBJ2-7	TRBV6-1	many
TGTGCCATCAGTTCATCCGGGACCAACAATCAGCCCCAGCATTTT	CAISSSGTNNQPQHF	.	TRBJ1-5	TRBV10-3	many
TGCAGTGCCCCGAGAAGGGAGAGCACAGATACGCAGTATTTT	CSAPRRESTDTQYF	.	TRBJ2-3	TRBV20-1	few
TGCGCCAGCAGCCCCGGAAGACAGGGTTGGAACGAGCAGTACTTC	CASSPGRQGWNEQYF	TRBD1	TRBJ2-7	TRBV5-1	.
TGTGCCAGCAGCCAAGTTAAAACTGAGCAGTTCTTC	CASSQVKTEQFF	.	TRBJ2-1	TRBV3-1	.
TGTGCCAGCAGCCTACACCTCCGGCAGCTAGCCAAAAACATTCAGTACTTC	CASSLHLRQLAKNIQYF	.	TRBJ2-4	TRBV7-2	few
TGCGCCAGCAGCTTTCAGGGGGCGACAGATACGCAGTATTTT	CASSFQGATDTQYF	TRBD1	TRBJ2-3	TRBV7-2	many
TGTGCCAGCAGTTTAGCGCGCAGAGTCAATCAGCCCCAGCATTTT	CASSLARRVNQPQHF	.	TRBJ1-5	TRBV12-3/TRBV12-4	few
TGTGCCAGCAGACCAACAGGCCCCCGGACCTATAATTCACCCCTCCACTTT	CASRPTGPRTYNSPLHF	.	TRBJ1-6	TRBV12-3/TRBV12-4	.
TGTGCCAGCAGCCTACGGACAGGGTGGGAGCAGTACTTC	CASSLRTGWEQYF	TRBD1	TRBJ2-7	TRBV7-8	few
TGCAGCGCCCTGACTAGCGGGAGGGCCGCCTACAATGAGCAGTTCTTC	CSALTSGRAAYNEQFF	TRBD2	TRBJ2-1	TRBV29-1	many
TGTGCCAGCTCACCGACAGTACAGAACACTGAAGCTTTCTTT	CASSPTVQNTEAFF	.	TRBJ1-1	TRBV18	few
TGCAGTGCTAGCGAGTTTGGCGGCTTCGGCACTGAAGCTTTCTTT	CSASEFGGFGTEAFF	.	TRBJ1-1	TRBV20-1	.
TGCAGTGCCAGAGGGGGGTTTTACGAGCAGTACTTC	CSARGGFYEQYF	.	TRBJ2-7	TRBV20-1	.
TGCAGTGCACCGGACAGGGTGAAGAATTCACCCCTCCACTTT	CSAPDRVKNSPLHF	TRBD1	TRBJ1-6	TRBV20-1	.
TGTGCCAGCAGTTTATACGCAGATGAGCAGTTCTTC	CASSLYADEQFF	.	TRBJ2-1	TRBV28	few
TGTGCCAGCAGTGAACGGTGGACAGGGAACTCACCCCTCCACTTT	CASSERWTGNSPLHF	TRBD1	TRBJ1-6	TRBV2	few
TGTGCCATCAGTGATAGGAGGGGGCCCTCCCAAGAGACCCAGTACTTC	CAISDRRGPSQETQYF	.	TRBJ2-5	TRBV10-3	many
TGTGCCAGCAGCCTCTCACCAGAGTGGGCAAGAGAGCCCCAGTACTTC	CASSLSPEWAREPQYF	.	TRBJ2-5	TRBV7-2	.